This T cell receptor beta chain was captured in a study of long-term antiretroviral therapy in people with HIV (dated by TCRdb to the early 2020s). A note on the overall study: The earliest samples were collected about a decade before the 2015 WHO recommendation for immediate ART, when ART was typically delayed until CD4 counts fell. A retrospective serial study tested whether changes in peripheral blood TRB repertoire composition and diversity were associated with ART initiation and durable HIV suppression. The cohort contributed over 150 cryopreserved PBMC samples from a few dozen adults with confirmed HIV infection, collected serially over a mean of approximately 6 years (range 1-12). Among the roughly 30 participants with HIV, around 10 were female. No cross-contamination during QIAcube processing was shown when test extractions of a monoclonal T-cell line were performed alongside over 25 polyclonal samples.

Inclusion was restricted to participants for whom at least one PBMC sample before ART initiation and at least two post-ART samples were available. Treatment was received in the United States of America by all participants with HIV. Before DNA extraction, cryopreserved samples of roughly 0.85-11 million PBMC were thawed and then washed. At the time of the earliest PBMC sample, participants with HIV were aged between about 20 and 54 years. PBMC samples from each participant spanned 1-4 timepoints before ART initiation and 2-8 timepoints after ART initiation, with a median of 7 samples. Serial HIV viral load, CD4+ T-cell count, ART history and demographic data were obtained for every participant. A Qiagen kit on a QIAcube was used to extract genomic DNA from unsorted PBMC, with samples processed in batches of 12. Broad study findings and their caveats: A significant increase in TRB diversity was found to be associated with ART initiation, although TRB diversity was observed to remain significantly below that of transplant donor controls even after long-term ART. No data were available on ART adherence, viral resistance or therapy changes, limiting inferences about post-ART repertoire changes. Unsorted PBMC were profiled instead of sorted CD4+ and CD8+ T cells because pre-ART samples had limited cell numbers. CDR3 length ranges in HIV repertoires were narrower than in controls, and network structure suggested an antigen-experienced repertoire with only a slight naive shift after ART. Since PBMC availability was limited, sequencing covered only the TCR beta chain, with no alpha chain pairing. The samples span the years 2004 to 2017, and the ART regimens used may be less effective than current regimens. Expanded TRB clones identified before ART initiation dominated the repertoire at all time points, although this dominance fluctuated and declined in many PLHIV after ART.

There are 14 amino acids in the CDR3, from cysteine to phenylalanine inclusive. This entry keeps only the CDR3 DNA: 42 bases, framed from base 1. Trimmed from V: 6 bases; trimmed from J: 7 bases; junction bases lacking a gene match: 14. Per the germline V gene, SQVTM is the CDR1 and ANQGSEA is the CDR2. The immunoSEQ hsTCRB v3.0 assay was used at survey level resolution to sequence the TRB variable region. A depth of roughly 35,000-55,000 T-cell genomes per sample was targeted for TRB sequencing. Pooled TRB libraries were sequenced on an Illumina MiSeq with a v3 150-cycle kit. The original pipeline was this. Analysis of repertoires was carried out in R inside a reproducible Nextflow workflow spanning QC, data transformation and analysis. Custom analyses were implemented in LymphoSeq2, an R package for AIRR-Seq data exploration. A few samples that produced fewer than 5000 total TRB sequences were removed, so approximately 190 HIV repertoires were analyzed. Among the 180 to 200 retained HIV repertoires, some 57 were collected before ART initiation and approximately 130 were collected after ART initiation. Repertoires were downsampled to 5000 TRB nucleotide sequences, and summary statistics were averaged over 100 downsampling iterations. TRB sequences were retained for analysis only if CDR3 regions of at least seven amino acids were present. Diversity was assessed using a clonality score derived from Shannon entropy and using the Gini coefficient. In the repertoire networks, any two of the top 5000 CDR3 amino acid sequences were connected whenever the two sequences differed by an edit distance of one. GLIPH2 predicted antigen specificity groups and MHC restriction for TRB CDR3 amino acid sequences. To flag known CMV, EBV, HIV or tissue antigen associations, CDR3 amino acid sequences were matched against VDJdb and McPAS-TCR. Pre-ART, post-ART and control groups were compared with Wilcoxon signed-rank tests and Holm-Bonferroni correction. Not all clones reach the TCRdb copy of this immuneACCESS table, which keeps in-frame sequences only. Checked studies attribute under half of the gap to unresolved V genes and leave the rest unexplained. The V and J calls and clone size come from that table; D and trimming were worked out from the DNA. This sample holds approximately 28,000 clones; 70% to 85% were observed only once. The ten largest clones take up about 11% of the sample.

In regard to this clone: The antigen this receptor binds is unknown. No base qualities exist here, and no much larger clone lies one base off it.

Specimen: unsorted PBMCs, collected 0.8 years before starting antiretroviral therapy. This TCR was recovered from a man aged 18 to 30 with HIV. The rearrangement combines TRBV29-1 with TRBJ2-7, and TRBD2 aligns with 8 junction nucleotides. The sequence in DNA is TGCAGCGTCCCAAAGCGGGAGCGACCCTGGGAGCAGTACTTC. Translated, this is CSVPKRERPWEQYF.